The 18 T cell receptor beta chains below were found in one sample sequenced in a study of blood T cell repertoires in COVID-19. TCRdb keeps only in-frame clones here, not all; method: immunoSEQ multiplex PCR. The sample lists fewer than 200,000 clones, about 83% occurring once. Source material: peripheral blood. All receptors derive from a man aged 55 to 70 with acute or convalescent COVID-19.

The rearrangement joins TRBV3-1 (or the pseudogene TRBV3-2) to TRBJ1-4; D unresolved. V was pared by 2 bases and J by 10 bases, with 11 bases between. The CDR3 is 13 residues long. The germline V gene encodes CDR1 LGHDT and CDR2 YNNKEL (reference sequence). The CDR3 reads CASSQFGEGKLFF. CDR3 coding DNA: TGTGCCAGCAGCCAATTCGGTGAGGGAAAACTGTTTTTT.

In its sample, this clone was seen once. The CDR3 nucleotides are TGCGCCAGCAGCCAAGCCCAGACTCTTTCAAGCTCCTACAATGAGCAGTTCTTC. Translating gives CASSQAQTLSSSYNEQFF. The chain couples TRBV4-1 to TRBJ2-1; D is ambiguous. The germline V and J ends were trimmed by 1 base and 0 bases, with 16 bases remaining between them. Germline values: CDR1 MGHRA, CDR2 YSYEKL. The CDR3 covers 18 residues.

This sequence joins TRBV10-1 and TRBJ1-1; D possibly corresponds to TRBD1 (6 bases). Germline assignment: CDR1 WNHNN and CDR2 SYGVQD (reference sequence). Trimming took off 6 bases at V and 3 bases at J, with 11 bases between the two ends. This CDR3 has 13 residues. The DNA of the CDR3 is TGCGCCAGCAGGGGAGGGGGTGACACTGAAGCTTTCTTT. It specifies CASRGGGDTEAFF.

The chain couples TRBV6-6 to TRBJ2-6; 9 nucleotides line up with TRBD1. Germline V gene data show CDR1 as MNHNY and CDR2 as SVGAGI (reference sequence). Trimming cost V 5 bases and J 0 bases; bases outside gene matches: 5. The CDR3 sequence is 17 residues long. CDR3 protein: CASSPGQGFSGANVLTF. DNA for the CDR3: TGTGCCAGCAGTCCGGGACAGGGTTTCTCTGGGGCCAACGTCCTGACTTTC.

This clone was picked up one time. CDR3 amino acids: CATSEQDRSVYTF. The CDR3 nucleotides are TGTGCCACCAGTGAGCAGGACAGGTCTGTATACACCTTC. This chain connects TRBV24-1 to TRBJ1-2, with 7 bases fitting TRBD1. The CDR3 totals 13 residues. V shed 4 bases, J shed 11 bases, and the junction held 9 bases outside the gene matches. In germline, CDR1 is KGHDR, CDR2 SFDVKD.

This clone appeared once. The rearrangement links TRBV5-5 to TRBJ2-5; TRBD2 is a possible D gene (6 bases). V was trimmed by 2 bases and J by 2 bases, leaving 13 bases between them. CDR1 and CDR2 from the germline V gene are SGHKS and YYEKEE (reference sequence). The CDR3 has 15 amino acids. The CDR3 DNA reads TGTGCCAGCAGCTTCCTTGGGAGGAGGCAAGAGACCCAGTACTTC. Translation gives CASSFLGRRQETQYF. Filled out from reference TRBV5-5 and TRBJ2-5, the complete variable domain reads DAGVTQSPTHLIKTRGQQVTLRCSPISGHKSVSWYQQVLGQGPQFIFQYYEKEERGRGNFPDRFSARQFPNYSSELNVNALLLGDSALYLCASSFLGRRQETQYFGPGTRLLVL.

In this sample, this clone turned up a few times. The V call is TRBV5-1, the J call TRBJ2-1; 8 bases agree with TRBD2. This CDR3 has 15 amino acids. Germline CDR1 SGHRS, CDR2 YFSETQ. V gave up 4 bases and J gave up 3 bases; unmatched junction bases: 6. CDR3 loop: CASSRGGQNYNEQFF. CDR3 nucleotides: TGCGCCAGCAGCCGGGGGGGTCAAAACTACAATGAGCAGTTCTTC.

This chain joins TRBV7-2 and TRBJ1-5; no clear D. V shed 2 bases and J shed 7 bases, with 9 bases lying between them. CDR3 length equals 13 residues. The V gene's germline CDR1 is SGHTA and CDR2 FQGNSA. The CDR3: CASSLTGEQPQHF. In DNA, the CDR3 is TGTGCCAGCAGCTTAACCGGGGAGCAGCCCCAGCATTTT.

The V call is TRBV5-1, the J call TRBJ1-2, with 11 nucleotides matching TRBD1. Germline V gene data show CDR1 as SGHRS and CDR2 as YFSETQ. CDR3 length equals 15 residues. V gave up 4 bases and J gave up 6 bases; unmatched junction bases: 8. The CDR3 bases are TGCGCCAGCAGCATACGGACAGGGGGCGATAATGGCTACACCTTC. This translates into CASSIRTGGDNGYTF.

This clone has only a few counts. The genes are TRBV29-1 and TRBJ2-1; D ambiguous. Germline lookup yields CDR1 SQVTM and CDR2 ANQGSEA. The CDR3 has 14 residues. The V and J ends lost 5 bases and 0 bases respectively, with 11 bases between them. DNA for the CDR3: TGCAGCGTTATTCGACGGAGCTCCTACAATGAGCAGTTCTTC. Its translation: CSVIRRSSYNEQFF.

V gene TRBV10-3 combines with J gene TRBJ1-1; D remains ambiguous. The germline CDR1 and CDR2 sequences are ENHRY and SYGVKD. V was pared by 2 bases and J by 0 bases, with 13 bases between. This CDR3 region has 16 residues. The CDR3 protein is CAISEILVRMNTEAFF. CDR3 nucleotide sequence: TGTGCCATCAGTGAGATCCTAGTTAGAATGAACACTGAAGCTTTCTTT.

The V gene is TRBV6-6, the J gene TRBJ1-5; tentatively, D is TRBD1 (5 bases). Germline loops: CDR1 MNHNY, CDR2 SVGAGI (reference sequence). The ends were cut back, 4 bases at V and 2 bases at J, with 6 bases in the middle. This CDR3 comprises 13 residues. As DNA, the CDR3 is TGTGCCAGCAGTTCCAGGGGCAATCAGCCCCAGCATTTT. Translating it yields CASSSRGNQPQHF.

This chain connects TRBV7-9 to TRBJ2-2; 9 bases match TRBD1. The V gene's germline CDR1 is SEHNR and CDR2 FQNEAQ (reference sequence). The ends lost 5 bases at V and 5 bases at J; junction bases unmatched: 6. The CDR3 has 15 amino acids. CDR3 DNA: TGTGCCAGCAGCCACCGGGACAGGGAAACCGGGGAGCTGTTTTTT. Its protein is CASSHRDRETGELFF.

The chain recombines TRBV4-1 with TRBJ1-1; D possibly corresponds to TRBD1 (5 bases). From germline, CDR1 is MGHRA and CDR2 YSYEKL. This CDR3 has 15 amino acids. Trimming shortened V by 0 bases and J by 5 bases, and 13 bases separated the two germline ends. This CDR3 is CASSQDWAGRTEAFF. The CDR3 DNA is TGCGCCAGCAGCCAAGACTGGGCAGGGCGGACTGAAGCTTTCTTT.

As DNA, the CDR3 is TGTGCCAGCAGCCAAGCCCTACAGGGGGCTGGCTACACCTTC. This encodes CASSQALQGAGYTF. The V and J genes are TRBV3-1 (or the pseudogene TRBV3-2) and TRBJ1-2; 9 bases fit TRBD1. CDR3 size: 14 residues. Germline V lookup: CDR1 LGHDT, CDR2 YNNKEL (reference sequence). Trimming cost V 1 base and J 7 bases; bases outside gene matches: 4.

The chain carries TRBV18 and TRBJ2-1, with 11 bases fitting TRBD1. The germline CDR1 and CDR2 sequences are KGHSH and LQKENI. CDR3 length: 15 amino acids. The V and J ends lost 6 bases and 5 bases, in that order; junction bases with no gene match: 6. Here the CDR3 reads CASSQGQGVNNEQFF. DNA of the CDR3: TGTGCCAGCTCGCAGGGACAGGGGGTTAACAATGAGCAGTTCTTC.

The rearrangement uses TRBV10-3 and TRBJ1-1; 9 nucleotides line up with TRBD1. CDR3 length equals 17 residues. With V trimmed by 2 bases and J by 5 bases, 12 bases remained unmatched. Germline CDR1 reads ENHRY; CDR2 reads SYGVKD. CDR3 amino acids: CAISEVPGQGLGTEAFF. Here the CDR3 DNA reads TGTGCCATCAGTGAGGTCCCGGGACAGGGATTGGGAACTGAAGCTTTCTTT.

The chain employs TRBV24-1 and TRBJ2-3; 8 bases match TRBD2. V dropped 3 bases and J dropped 2; count of bases not matched to a gene: 12. Germline V lookup: CDR1 KGHDR, CDR2 SFDVKD. The CDR3 consists of 18 residues. The CDR3 here is CATSDPRGAGDPTDTQYF. As DNA, the CDR3 is TGTGCCACCAGTGATCCCCGTGGAGCGGGGGACCCCACAGATACGCAGTATTTT.